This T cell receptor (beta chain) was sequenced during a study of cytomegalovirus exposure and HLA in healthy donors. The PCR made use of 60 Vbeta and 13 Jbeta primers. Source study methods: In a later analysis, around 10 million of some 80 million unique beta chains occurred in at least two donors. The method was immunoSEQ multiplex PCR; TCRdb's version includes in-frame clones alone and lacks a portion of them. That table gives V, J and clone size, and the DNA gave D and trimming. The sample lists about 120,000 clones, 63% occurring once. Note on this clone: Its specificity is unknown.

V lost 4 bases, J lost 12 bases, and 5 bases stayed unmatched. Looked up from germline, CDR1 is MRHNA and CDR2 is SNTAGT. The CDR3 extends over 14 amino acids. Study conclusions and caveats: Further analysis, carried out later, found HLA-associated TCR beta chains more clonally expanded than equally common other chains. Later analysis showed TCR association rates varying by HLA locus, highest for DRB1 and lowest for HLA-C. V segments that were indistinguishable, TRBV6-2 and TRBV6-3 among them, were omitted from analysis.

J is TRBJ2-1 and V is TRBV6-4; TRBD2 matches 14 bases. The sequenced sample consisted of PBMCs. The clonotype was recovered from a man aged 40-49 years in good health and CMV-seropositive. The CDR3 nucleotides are TGTGCCAGCAGTGTCGGGACTAGCGGGAGCCCGCAGTTCTTC. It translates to CASSVGTSGSPQFF.